By share, the clone carrying this T cell receptor (beta chain) ranks as medium-sized. Its target is not known. The data originate from a study of STAT3 mutations in large granular lymphocyte leukemia. Findings of the study overall: Persisting codominant clonotypes may have hidden a small pathogenic clone. In about 30% of the 18 patients, new TCR clonotypes emerged after therapy. Every T-cell large granular lymphocyte leukemia patient had at least one immunodominant TCR beta clonotype.

Repertoires were generated with immunoSEQ multiplex PCR, while TCRdb's copy carries only in-frame clones and drops some. The table lists about 1,700 clones, about three fifths of them singletons, with 72% in the top ten. The CDR3 runs to 15 residues. Trimming left V 3 bases short and J 1 base short, with 12 bases between. Germline loops: CDR1 SNHLY, CDR2 FYNNEI. The chain carries TRBV2 and TRBJ2-5, with a weak D call TRBD2 (5 bases). The sequence was collected from a woman in her 70s with T-cell large granular lymphocyte leukemia. Some clones in this sample may be carry-over from other donors' samples. Sample: peripheral blood mononuclear cells. CDR3 sequence reads: CASSDRQRLQETQYF. The CDR3 DNA reads TGTGCCAGCAGTGATCGGCAGCGGCTCCAAGAGACCCAGTACTTC.